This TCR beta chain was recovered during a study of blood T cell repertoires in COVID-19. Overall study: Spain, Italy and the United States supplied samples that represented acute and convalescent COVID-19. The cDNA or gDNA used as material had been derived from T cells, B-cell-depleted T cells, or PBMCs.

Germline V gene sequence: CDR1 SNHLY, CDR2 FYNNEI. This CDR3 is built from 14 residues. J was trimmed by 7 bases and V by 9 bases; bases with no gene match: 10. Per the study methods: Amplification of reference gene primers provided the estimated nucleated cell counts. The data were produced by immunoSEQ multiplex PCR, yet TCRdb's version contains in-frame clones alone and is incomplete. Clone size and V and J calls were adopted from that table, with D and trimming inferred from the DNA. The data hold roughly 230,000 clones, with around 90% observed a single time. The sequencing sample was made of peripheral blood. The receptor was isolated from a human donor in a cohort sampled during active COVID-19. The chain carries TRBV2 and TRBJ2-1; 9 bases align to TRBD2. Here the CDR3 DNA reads TGTGCCAGTGTTGGGACTAGCCGGTGGAATGAGCAGTTCTTC. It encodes CASVGTSRWNEQFF.